What follows are 8 T cell receptor beta chains derived from one specimen sequenced in a study of technical replicates of blood from a few donors. TCRdb's table, derived via immunoSEQ multiplex PCR, lists solely in-frame clones and lacks some. The table lists about 69,000 clones, over 75% of them singletons. Sample: PBMCs. These TCRs come from a human donor in good health. Some clones in this sample may be carry-over from other donors' samples.

The chain joins TRBV4-2 to TRBJ2-1, with D possibly TRBD2 on 5 matching bases. The CDR3 consists of 14 residues. The V and J ends lost 1 base and 6 bases respectively, with 10 bases between them. Per the germline V gene, CDR1 is LGHNA and CDR2 is YNFKEQ. The chain's CDR3 is CASSQGGLLNEQFF. Written as DNA, the CDR3 is TGTGCCAGCAGCCAAGGAGGACTCCTCAATGAGCAGTTCTTC.

This clone ranks as medium-sized. This rearrangement joins TRBV19 to TRBJ1-6, with 7 bases fitting TRBD1. From germline, CDR1 is LNHDA and CDR2 SQIVND (reference sequence). The CDR3 spans 14 residues. The V gene end was trimmed by 8 bases and the J gene end by 9 bases; junction bases not matched to a gene: 10. The CDR3 loop is CASQGEFVSSPLHF. DNA of the CDR3: TGTGCCAGTCAGGGGGAATTTGTATCTTCACCCCTCCACTTT.

Only one count was recorded for this clone. The gene calls are TRBV6-5 and TRBJ1-5; 9 bases match TRBD1. The CDR3 extends over 15 amino acids. The germline gives CDR1 MNHEY, CDR2 SVGAGI. J lost 5 bases, V lost 5 bases, and 7 bases had no gene match. CDR3 nucleotides: TGTGCCAGCAGTAAGTTTACAGGGGGCGATCAGCCCCAGCATTTT. It yields the protein CASSKFTGGDQPQHF.

This rearrangement joins TRBV7-9 to TRBJ2-3; TRBD2 matches 14 bases. The CDR3 spans 17 residues. Germline V gene sequence: CDR1 SEHNR, CDR2 FQNEAQ (reference sequence). J was trimmed by 4 bases and V by 1 base; bases with no gene match: 4. The CDR3 protein is CASSLGLAGGYADTQYF. The CDR3 DNA follows: TGTGCCAGCAGCTTAGGACTAGCGGGGGGGTATGCAGATACGCAGTATTTT.

The V call is TRBV6-5, the J call TRBJ2-5; D possibly corresponds to TRBD2 (5 bases). With 1 base removed from V and 5 bases from J, the gap between germline ends came to 8 bases. The germline V gene has CDR1 MNHEY and CDR2 SVGAGI. The CDR3 has 13 residues. CDR3 sequence (DNA): TGTGCCAGCAGTTACTTTCGAGGGGAGACCCAGTACTTC. Translating gives CASSYFRGETQYF.

The chain employs TRBV10-3 and TRBJ2-7; 10 nucleotides align to TRBD1. Trimming removed 6 bases from V and 5 bases from J; junction bases left unmatched: 13. This CDR3 has 16 residues. The V gene's germline CDR1 is ENHRY and CDR2 SYGVKD. CDR3 loop: CAISEGPGQGMNEQYF. The CDR3 DNA reads as TGTGCCATCAGCGAAGGACCGGGACAGGGGATGAACGAGCAGTACTTC.

This chain uses TRBV7-3 with TRBJ2-1, with 8 bases identical to TRBD2. The germline V gene encodes CDR1 SGHTA and CDR2 FQGTGA. This CDR3 spans 16 amino acids. With 4 bases clipped from V and 6 bases from J, the junction kept 11 bases outside the gene matches. The CDR3 here is CASSSGNSGTLNEQFF. CDR3 nucleotides: TGTGCCAGCAGCTCTGGGAATAGCGGGACTCTCAATGAGCAGTTCTTC.

This chain joins TRBV7-2 and TRBJ2-7, with 13 bases matching TRBD2. CDR3 length: 15 amino acids. Germline values: CDR1 SGHTA, CDR2 FQGNSA. V lost 5 bases, J lost 7 bases, and 8 bases stayed unmatched. This CDR3 reads CASSPGLAGREEQYF. The DNA for the CDR3 is TGTGCCAGCAGCCCGGGACTAGCGGGGCGGGAGGAGCAGTACTTC.